Listed below are T cell receptor beta chains from one sample, sequenced in a study of blood T cell repertoires in COVID-19. Repertoires were generated with immunoSEQ multiplex PCR, while TCRdb's copy carries only in-frame clones and drops some. This sample has about 82,000 clones, with about 86% found just once. Sequenced: peripheral blood. Receptors were obtained from a woman aged 55-70 years with acute or convalescent COVID-19. Each CDR3 is given with its conserved first and last residue. Fields, in order: J gene, V gene, CDR3 protein.

j_gene: TRBJ1-5
v_gene: TRBV6-2/TRBV6-3
CDR3aa: CASSPGGARQPQHF

j_gene: TRBJ1-6
v_gene: TRBV3-1/TRBV3-2
CDR3aa: CASSQRGTGGNSPLHF

j_gene: TRBJ2-7
v_gene: TRBV5-1
CDR3aa: CAGSDVPGTGQQYF

j_gene: TRBJ1-4
v_gene: TRBV7-8
CDR3aa: CASSLGPEKLFF

j_gene: TRBJ1-1
v_gene: TRBV5-1
CDR3aa: CASSLRSTGVNTEAFF

j_gene: TRBJ2-2
v_gene: TRBV6-2/TRBV6-3
CDR3aa: CASSYLGTGNTGELFF

j_gene: TRBJ2-5
v_gene: TRBV7-6
CDR3aa: CASSLGGGEDRETQYF

j_gene: TRBJ1-1
v_gene: TRBV3-1/TRBV3-2
CDR3aa: CASSQEARDSEAFF

j_gene: TRBJ1-2
v_gene: TRBV6-5
CDR3aa: CASSTGIANYGYTF

j_gene: TRBJ2-7
v_gene: TRBV5-1
CDR3aa: CASSDQARGGEQYF

j_gene: TRBJ1-2
v_gene: TRBV6-1
CDR3aa: CASSEDGTAFYGYTF